A selection of T cell receptor beta chains follows, all from one sample in a study of blood T cell repertoires in COVID-19. Sequenced by immunoSEQ multiplex PCR; TCRdb stores in-frame clones only, minus some. This sample yields 300,000 to 350,000 clones, of which around 90% are seen a single time; less than 3.5% belongs to the top ten. Sequenced sample: peripheral blood. The source of these receptors is a woman aged 30 to 39 with COVID-19, enrolled during active disease. CDR3s include the opening cysteine and the closing phenylalanine or tryptophan. Fields, in order: D gene, V gene, clone size, J gene, CDR3 protein, CDR3 DNA. A D gene is named only where the DNA matches it firmly. Rows may omit the clone size; those that give it use once, few, many or a size class.

-	TRBV11-2	-	TRBJ2-7	CASSLRGTYEQYF	TGTGCCAGCAGCTTAAGGGGAACCTACGAGCAGTACTTC
TRBD1	TRBV28	-	TRBJ1-4	CASSISDRQKLFF	TGTGCCAGCAGTATCTCGGACAGGCAAAAACTGTTTTTT
-	TRBV15	-	TRBJ1-2	CATSEPGRGISNYGYTF	TGTGCCACCAGCGAACCAGGGAGGGGAATTTCTAACTATGGCTACACCTTC
-	TRBV12-3/TRBV12-4	-	TRBJ2-2	CASRRQDTGELFF	TGTGCCAGCAGACGACAGGACACCGGGGAGCTGTTTTTT
TRBD1	TRBV5-1	-	TRBJ1-1	CASSSGTGGTEAFF	TGCGCCAGCAGCTCTGGGACAGGGGGGACTGAAGCTTTCTTT
-	TRBV11-2	-	TRBJ2-1	CASSLVFSSYNEQFF	TGTGCCAGCAGCTTAGTATTCAGCTCCTACAATGAGCAGTTCTTC
-	TRBV6-5	-	TRBJ2-2	CASGMGSKNTGELFF	TGTGCCAGTGGGATGGGGAGTAAGAACACCGGGGAGCTGTTTTTT
TRBD2	TRBV7-9	-	TRBJ2-3	CASSETSGSRTDTQYF	TGTGCCAGCAGCGAGACTAGCGGGAGTAGGACAGATACGCAGTATTTT
-	TRBV10-3	-	TRBJ2-1	CAISESSLGADEQFF	TGTGCCATCAGTGAGTCCTCCTTAGGTGCGGATGAGCAGTTCTTC
TRBD2	TRBV7-2	-	TRBJ2-1	CASSLGLAGGPLNEQFF	TGTGCCAGCAGCTTAGGACTAGCGGGAGGGCCGTTGAATGAGCAGTTCTTC
TRBD2	TRBV18	few	TRBJ2-7	CASSTSGRNEQYF	TGTGCCAGCTCGACTAGCGGGAGAAACGAGCAGTACTTC
-	TRBV19	-	TRBJ2-7	CASSSRVSYEQYF	TGTGCCAGTAGTAGTCGAGTCTCCTACGAGCAGTACTTC
-	TRBV5-4	-	TRBJ2-4	CASSLGGVHGKNIQYF	TGTGCCAGCAGCTTGGGGGGGGTTCATGGCAAAAACATTCAGTACTTC